These 15 T cell receptor beta chains originate from one sample sequenced in a study of blood T cell repertoires in COVID-19. Assay: immunoSEQ multiplex PCR; the TCRdb copy retains only in-frame clones and omits some. The sample comprises roughly 200,000 clones, approximately 86% of which are singletons, and 3% to 4% rests with the top ten. The sequenced sample consisted of PBMCs or T cells enriched from blood (not recorded which). These receptors all stem from a middle-aged woman with acute COVID-19.

In this sample, this clone turned up once. The chain links TRBV7-9 to TRBJ2-5, with TRBD1 as a possible D gene (6 bases). Trimming left V 3 bases short and J 4 bases short, with 18 bases between. The CDR3 is 16 amino acids. Germline V gene data show CDR1 as SEHNR and CDR2 as FQNEAQ (reference sequence). The CDR3 DNA reads as TGTGCCAGCAGCTTTTCGCGTCGCGGCAGGGGAGAGACCCAGTACTTC. It yields the protein CASSFSRRGRGETQYF.

This clone was observed a few times. This chain connects TRBV7-9 to TRBJ2-1; no definite D call. This CDR3 has 13 residues. V was pared by 10 bases and J by 0 bases, with 10 bases between. Germline loops: CDR1 SEHNR, CDR2 FQNEAQ (reference sequence). In DNA, the CDR3 is TGTGCCATTAATTCGGGCTCCTACAATGAGCAGTTCTTC. Amino acids: CAINSGSYNEQFF. Combining the CDR3 with reference TRBV7-9 and TRBJ2-1 gives the whole variable domain DTGVSQNPRHKITKRGQNVTFRCDPISEHNRLYWYRQTLGQGPEFLTYFQNEAQLEKSRLLSDRFSAERPKGSFSTLEIQRTEQGDSAMYLCAINSGSYNEQFFGPGTRLTVL.

V gene TRBV15 combines with J gene TRBJ1-2; 7 bases agree with TRBD1. The CDR3 totals 15 residues. The trim removed 3 bases at V and 5 bases at J, leaving 9 bases unmatched. Germline loops: CDR1 LNHNV, CDR2 YYDKDF (reference sequence). The CDR3 DNA is TGTGCCACCAGCAGGGAAAGGGGGCCGGGATATGGCTACACCTTC. It specifies CATSRERGPGYGYTF.

The chain joins TRBV11-3 to TRBJ2-7; TRBD1 aligns across 7 bases. CDR3 length equals 14 residues. Trimming cost V 3 bases and J 1 base; bases outside gene matches: 3. CDR1 is SGHNT and CDR2 is YENEEA in the germline V gene. CDR3 in DNA: TGTGCCAGCAGCTTGACAGGGTATTCCTACGAGCAGTACTTC. The encoded protein is CASSLTGYSYEQYF.

The CDR3 region has the DNA TGTGCCAGCAGCTTCCCGGCGGGGTACAATGAGCAGTTCTTC. This encodes CASSFPAGYNEQFF. The chain employs TRBV11-2 and TRBJ2-1, with D possibly being TRBD2 (6 bases). V lost 3 bases, J lost 4 bases, and 10 bases lay in between. The CDR3 extends over 14 amino acids. Germline values: CDR1 SGHAT, CDR2 FQNNGV.

The chain uses TRBV7-6 and TRBJ1-1; no definite D call. The germline V and J ends were trimmed by 1 base and 5 bases, with 14 bases remaining between them. The CDR3 extends over 15 amino acids. Germline loops: CDR1 SGHVS, CDR2 FNYEAQ. CDR3 nucleotides: TGTGCCAGCAGCTTAGGAGGAGGCCGGCGGACTGAAGCTTTCTTT. This translates into CASSLGGGRRTEAFF. Variable domain in full (rest from reference TRBV7-6 and TRBJ1-1): GAGVSQSPRYKVTKRGQDVALRCDPISGHVSLYWYRQALGQGPEFLTYFNYEAQQDKSGLPNDRFSAERPEGSISTLTIQRTEQRDSAMYRCASSLGGGRRTEAFFGQGTRLTVV.

CDR3 DNA: TGTGCCAGCAGCTTTAAACAGGCGAACACTGAAGCTTTCTTT. Amino acids: CASSFKQANTEAFF. J is TRBJ1-1 and V is TRBV7-2, with a weak D call TRBD1 (5 bases). The CDR3 is made up of 14 amino acids. Germline loops: CDR1 SGHTA, CDR2 FQGNSA. Between the trimmed V and J ends, which lost 3 bases and 1 base, there was a span of 9 bases.

The chain is built from TRBV6-2 or TRBV6-3 and TRBJ2-1, with a weak D call TRBD2 (6 bases). Trimming stripped 5 bases from V and 4 bases from J, with 15 bases between. Germline CDR1 MNHEY, CDR2 SVGEGT. The CDR3 loop spans 15 amino acids. The CDR3 DNA sequence: TGTGCCAGCAGTCCGGGACTGCCCTTGTACAATGAGCAGTTCTTC. Translated: CASSPGLPLYNEQFF.

The V gene is TRBV19, the J gene TRBJ1-1, with TRBD1 identical over 9 bases. V lost 3 bases and J lost 0; bases outside the gene matches: 8. The CDR3 runs to 17 residues. CDR1 is LNHDA and CDR2 is SQIVND in the germline V gene (reference sequence). For the CDR3, the DNA is TGTGCCAGTAGTATCCCCGGGACAGGGTCCCTGAACACTGAAGCTTTCTTT. Amino acid sequence: CASSIPGTGSLNTEAFF. Full variable domain (rest looked up from reference TRBV19 and TRBJ1-1): DGGITQSPKYLFRKEGQNVTLSCEQNLNHDAMYWYRQDPGQGLRLIYYSQIVNDFQKGDIAEGYSVSREKKESFPLTVTSAQKNPTAFYLCASSIPGTGSLNTEAFFGQGTRLTVV.

This clone has just one count. This sequence joins TRBV19 and TRBJ2-2, with D perhaps TRBD1 (6 bases). There are 15 residues in the CDR3. V was trimmed by 5 bases and J by 3 bases, leaving 13 bases between them. Germline V lookup: CDR1 LNHDA, CDR2 SQIVND (reference sequence). The CDR3, as DNA: TGTGCCAGTAGTCGTTCGGCAGGGGACACCGGGGAGCTGTTTTTT. Translating gives CASSRSAGDTGELFF.

The chain couples TRBV6-7 to TRBJ1-1; TRBD1 might be the D (6 bases). TRBV6-7 is an open reading frame, and its role is uncertain. V lost 0 bases and J 0 bases, leaving 20 bases between the germline ends. The CDR3 has 19 amino acids. The CDR3 coding sequence is TGTGCCAGCAGTTACTCGTATGGGGGCGCGACGAAGGTGAACACTGAAGCTTTCTTT. It is translated as CASSYSYGGATKVNTEAFF.

This rearrangement joins TRBV28 to TRBJ1-6; 10 bases agree with TRBD1. This CDR3 comprises 13 residues. V shed 9 bases, J shed 9 bases, and the junction held 5 bases outside the gene matches. The germline gives CDR1 MDHEN, CDR2 SYDVKM. DNA for the CDR3: TGTGCCAGTGGGGACAGGGGTATTTCACCCCTCCACTTT. Its protein is CASGDRGISPLHF.

This rearrangement joins TRBV28 to TRBJ2-1; 9 bases fit TRBD1. Germline assignment: CDR1 MDHEN and CDR2 SYDVKM. With 7 bases clipped from V and 10 bases from J, the junction kept 14 bases outside the gene matches. This CDR3 has 15 residues. The CDR3 loop reads CASTQGGTGFHEQFF. The CDR3 DNA follows: TGTGCCAGCACCCAAGGCGGGACAGGGTTTCACGAGCAGTTCTTC.

J is TRBJ2-7 and V is TRBV9; TRBD1 agrees at 8 bases. After removal of 3 bases from V and 6 bases from J, the junction contained 2 bases not matched to a gene. The CDR3 length is 12 residues. Germline-derived CDR1 and CDR2 are SGDLS and YYNGEE. DNA of the CDR3: TGTGCCAGCAGCGCAACAGGGGGCGAGCAGTACTTC. As protein: CASSATGGEQYF.

The chain carries TRBV6-5 and TRBJ2-6, with D maybe TRBD1 (5 bases). Trimming took off 5 bases at V and 0 bases at J, with 8 bases between the two ends. In germline, CDR1 is MNHEY, CDR2 SVGAGI. The CDR3 is 15 amino acids. CDR3 sequence: CASSRQLSGANVLTF. CDR3 bases: TGTGCCAGCAGTCGACAGCTCTCTGGGGCCAACGTCCTGACTTTC.